Below, 14 T cell receptor beta chains from the same sample are listed, as sequenced in a study of cytomegalovirus exposure and HLA in healthy donors. Both 60 Vbeta primers and 13 Jbeta primers went into the PCR. Method: immunoSEQ multiplex PCR; TCRdb's copy keeps in-frame clones and lacks some. The repertoire holds about 120,000 clones, with 75% to 85% as singletons. Input material: PBMCs. These receptors all stem from a man younger than 35 in good health and CMV-seronegative.

V and J are TRBV29-1 and TRBJ2-1; D might be TRBD2 (5 bases). Germline-derived CDR1 and CDR2 are SQVTM and ANQGSEA. This CDR3 has 15 residues. V was pared by 3 bases and J by 2 bases, with 14 bases between. The CDR3 DNA is TGCAGCGTTGATTTAGCAGCGGACCCCTACAATGAGCAGTTCTTC. It yields the protein CSVDLAADPYNEQFF.

This clone was recorded a few times. The chain carries TRBV4-1 and TRBJ2-1, with a possible D match to TRBD1 (5 bases). The V and J ends lost 0 bases and 10 bases respectively, with 10 bases between them. Germline V gene lookup returns CDR1 MGHRA and CDR2 YSYEKL. The CDR3 loop spans 13 amino acids. CDR3 in DNA: TGCGCCAGCAGCCAAGATAGGCGACAGGAGCAGTTCTTC. Its translation: CASSQDRRQEQFF.

The chain joins TRBV23-1 to TRBJ1-1; the D gene is possibly TRBD1 (5 bases). TRBV23-1 is sorted into the ORF group, with uncertain function. This CDR3 is built from 13 residues. The V end was cut by 10 bases, the J end by 5 bases, with 17 bases between. The CDR3 coding sequence is TGCGCCATCCTTGACACTGGGGGGACTGAAGCTTTCTTT. This gives the protein CAILDTGGTEAFF.

This chain uses TRBV9 with TRBJ1-1; a weak D match, TRBD1 (6 bases). Germline loops: CDR1 SGDLS, CDR2 YYNGEE. Trimming took 0 bases from V and 5 from J, leaving 11 bases between them. The CDR3 spans 14 residues. CDR3 amino acids: CASSVDSRGTEAFF. CDR3 bases: TGTGCCAGCAGCGTAGATTCCAGGGGAACTGAAGCTTTCTTT.

This clone appeared a few times. This chain uses TRBV27 with TRBJ1-2; 7 nucleotides agree with TRBD1. The junction had 3 bases not matched to a gene; V was cut back by 2 bases and J by 6 bases. Germline CDR1 reads MNHEY; CDR2 reads SMNVEV (reference sequence). The CDR3 contains 13 residues. The CDR3 DNA follows: TGTGCCAGCAGTTTAGACAGGGCCCATGGCTACACCTTC. It encodes CASSLDRAHGYTF.

The V call is TRBV9, the J call TRBJ1-4; TRBD1 agrees at 11 bases. The V segment lost 4 bases and the J segment 8 bases; nucleotides outside the gene matches: 7. The CDR3 runs to 15 residues. Germline CDR1 SGDLS, CDR2 YYNGEE. CDR3 in DNA: TGTGCCAGCAGCCCCGGACAGGGGGCGAGGGAAAAACTGTTTTTT. Amino acid sequence: CASSPGQGAREKLFF.

This rearrangement joins TRBV29-1 to TRBJ2-7; 8 bases agree with TRBD1. Germline CDR1 and CDR2: SQVTM and ANQGSEA. The V gene end was trimmed by 7 bases and the J gene end by 3 bases; junction bases not matched to a gene: 8. The CDR3 loop spans 13 amino acids. The CDR3 DNA is TGCAGCGACTCGGGACAGGCCTTCTACGAGCAGTACGTC. Translated: CSDSGQAFYEQYV.

The chain uses TRBV19 and TRBJ2-1, with TRBD2 as a possible D gene (5 bases). Germline V gene data show CDR1 as LNHDA and CDR2 as SQIVND (reference sequence). The germline V and J ends were trimmed by 3 bases and 0 bases, with 21 bases remaining between them. CDR3 length equals 19 residues. DNA for the CDR3: TGTGCCAGTAGTATTAGGGCTAGAGGAGGTTTTAGCTCCTACAATGAGCAGTTCTTC. Translating it yields CASSIRARGGFSSYNEQFF.

The sample holds a few counts of this clone. The chain employs TRBV30 and TRBJ1-5, with TRBD1 as a possible D gene (6 bases). From germline, CDR1 is GTSNPN and CDR2 SVGIG (reference sequence). V was clipped by 6 bases and J by 3 bases, with 12 bases between them. The length of the CDR3 is 13 residues. CDR3 nucleotides: TGTGCCTGCGGAGGACAGTTCAATCAGCCCCAGCATTTT. This gives the protein CACGGQFNQPQHF.

The chain couples TRBV7-3 to TRBJ1-1; D is unresolved. The germline V and J ends were trimmed by 5 bases and 4 bases, with 11 bases remaining between them. The CDR3 length is 13 residues. Germline V gene data show CDR1 as SGHTA and CDR2 as FQGTGA. CDR3 in amino acids: CASSTRVATEAFF. CDR3 nucleotides: TGTGCCAGCAGCACGAGGGTGGCCACTGAAGCTTTCTTT. The full variable domain, in which reference TRBV7-3 and TRBJ1-1 provide the parts outside the CDR3, is GAGVSQTPSNKVTEKGKYVELRCDPISGHTALYWYRQSLGQGPEFLIYFQGTGAADDSGLPNDRFFAVRPEGSVSTLKIQRTERGDSAVYLCASSTRVATEAFFGQGTRLTVV.

This chain uses TRBV25-1 with TRBJ2-1; tentative D call: TRBD1 (5 bases). Germline V gene sequence: CDR1 MGHDK, CDR2 SYGVNS. V shed 2 bases and J shed 9 bases, with 11 bases lying between them. CDR3 length equals 13 residues. The CDR3 sequence: CASSEQVGLEQFF. The CDR3 region has the DNA TGTGCCAGCAGTGAACAGGTGGGGCTTGAGCAGTTCTTC. Using reference TRBV25-1 and TRBJ2-1 for the parts outside the CDR3, the full variable domain is EADIYQTPRYLVIGTGKKITLECSQTMGHDKMYWYQQDPGMELHLIHYSYGVNSTEKGDLSSESTVSRIRTEHFPLTLESARPSHTSQYLCASSEQVGLEQFFGPGTRLTVL.

The chain couples TRBV28 to TRBJ1-1, with TRBD1 as a possible D gene (5 bases). The CDR3 extends over 17 amino acids. Germline V gene lookup returns CDR1 MDHEN and CDR2 SYDVKM. The V end lost 1 base, the J end lost 1 base, and 16 bases lay between the germline ends. CDR3 amino acids: CASSLSLVRQKNTEAFF. The CDR3 DNA reads TGTGCCAGCAGTTTATCCCTAGTTCGACAGAAGAACACTGAAGCTTTCTTT.

This chain connects TRBV11-2 to TRBJ2-7; D is uncertain. The CDR3 extends over 17 amino acids. V was cut by 2 bases and J by 2 bases, with 19 bases left in between. The V gene's germline CDR1 is SGHAT and CDR2 FQNNGV. The CDR3 sequence is CASSLFPFPTPTYEQYF. CDR3 DNA: TGTGCCAGCAGCTTATTTCCCTTCCCGACACCCACCTACGAGCAGTACTTC.

This chain links TRBV6-6 with TRBJ2-3, with 9 bases that match TRBD2. Losses at the gene ends were 4 bases for V and 0 bases for J; bases not matched to a gene: 2. The CDR3 totals 15 residues. Germline V lookup: CDR1 MNHNY, CDR2 SVGAGI (reference sequence). The CDR3 protein is CASSWTSESTDTQYF. CDR3 in DNA: TGTGCCAGCAGTTGGACTAGCGAGAGCACAGATACGCAGTATTTT.